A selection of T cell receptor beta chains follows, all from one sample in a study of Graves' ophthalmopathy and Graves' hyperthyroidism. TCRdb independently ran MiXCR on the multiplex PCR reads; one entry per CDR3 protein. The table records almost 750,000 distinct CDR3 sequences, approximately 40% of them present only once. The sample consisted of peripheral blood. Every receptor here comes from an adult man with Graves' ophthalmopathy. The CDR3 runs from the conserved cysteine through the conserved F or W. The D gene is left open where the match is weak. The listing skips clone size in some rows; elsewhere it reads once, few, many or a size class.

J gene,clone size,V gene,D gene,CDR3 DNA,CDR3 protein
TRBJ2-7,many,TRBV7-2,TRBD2,TGTGCCAGCAGCGTAGGACTAGCTGGCGGCGAGCAGTACTTC,CASSVGLAGGEQYF
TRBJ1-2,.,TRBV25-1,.,TGTGCCAGCAGTGTCGATGGGGGGGCAGTTGCCTACACCTTC,CASSVDGGAVAYTF
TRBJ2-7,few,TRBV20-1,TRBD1,TGCAGTGCTAGTAGAGACAGGGACGGCGAGCAGTACTTC,CSASRDRDGEQYF
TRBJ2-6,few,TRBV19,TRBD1,TGTGCCAGTAGTCATCGGACAGGGCCTCTTGGGGCCAACGTCCTGACTTTC,CASSHRTGPLGANVLTF
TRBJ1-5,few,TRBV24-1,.,TGTGCCAGCAGTTACGAGCGAAGCGATCAGCCCCAGCATTTT,CASSYERSDQPQHF
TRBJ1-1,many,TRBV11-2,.,TGTGCCAGCAGTTTTATGAACACTGAAGCTTTCTTT,CASSFMNTEAFF
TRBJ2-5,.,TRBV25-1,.,TGTGCCAGCAGAGATGATAAAGAGACCCAGTACTTC,CASRDDKETQYF
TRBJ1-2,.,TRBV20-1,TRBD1,TGCAGTGCGGGACAGTCTAACTATGGCTACACCTTC,CSAGQSNYGYTF
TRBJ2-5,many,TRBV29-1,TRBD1,TGCAGCGTTACCGCGGGACAGGGGTGGATGACCCAGTACTTC,CSVTAGQGWMTQYF
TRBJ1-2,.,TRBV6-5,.,TGTGCCAGCACTCGGGATAGGGCTGGCTACACCTTC,CASTRDRAGYTF
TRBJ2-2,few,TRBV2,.,TGTGCCAGCAGTGTCCCCCTGCGACAGGCCCAAACCGGGGAGCTGTTTTTT,CASSVPLRQAQTGELFF
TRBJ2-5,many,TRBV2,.,TGTGCCAGCAGCGAAGTGGTTGAGACCCAGTACTTC,CASSEVVETQYF
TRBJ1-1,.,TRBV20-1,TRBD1,TGCAGTGCTAGAGAGAGGGACAGGGTGTTTTTGGACACTGAAGCTTTCTTT,CSARERDRVFLDTEAFF
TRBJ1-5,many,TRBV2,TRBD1,TGTGCCAGCAGTGACCAGTCCCCAGGGGGCGGTCAGCCCCAGCATTTT,CASSDQSPGGGQPQHF
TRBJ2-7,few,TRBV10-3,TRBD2,TGTGCCATCAGTGGGCAGCTGGGCGAATCCGGGACTAGCGCCCGAAGCTCCTACGAGCAGTACTTC,CAISGQLGESGTSARSSYEQYF
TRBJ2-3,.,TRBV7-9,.,TGTGCCAGCAACGCAGCCGAGCAGTATTTT,CASNAAEQYF
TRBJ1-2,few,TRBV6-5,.,TGTGCCAGCAGTTACTTAGAGGGCTATGGCTACACCTTC,CASSYLEGYGYTF
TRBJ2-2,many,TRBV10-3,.,TGTGCCATCGGGGAAATGAACACCGGGGAGCTGTTTTTT,CAIGEMNTGELFF
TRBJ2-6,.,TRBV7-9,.,TGTGCCAGCAGCTTGCCCGTAGGGGGTGCGGGGGCCAACGTCCCGACTTTC,CASSLPVGGAGANVPTF
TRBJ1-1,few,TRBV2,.,TGTGCCAGCAGTTTATTTGGCGGGAGGAACACTGAAGCTTTCTTT,CASSLFGGRNTEAFF
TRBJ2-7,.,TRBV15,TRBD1,TGTGCCACCAGCAGGGGACAGTACGAGCAGTACTTC,CATSRGQYEQYF
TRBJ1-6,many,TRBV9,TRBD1,TGTGCCAGCAGCGTAAGTGGGACAGTCAATTCACCCCTCCACTTT,CASSVSGTVNSPLHF
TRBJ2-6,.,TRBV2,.,TGTGCCAGCAGTGAATGGGGAGGAACCGGGGCCAACGTCCTGACTTTC,CASSEWGGTGANVLTF
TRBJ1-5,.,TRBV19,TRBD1,TGTGCCAGTACCAACCCGGGACAGGGAGGCAATCAGCCCCAGCATTTT,CASTNPGQGGNQPQHF
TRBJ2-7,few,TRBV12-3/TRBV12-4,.,TGTGCCAGCAGTCCACGTGGATTGAGGCCCGTCTCCTACGAGCAGTACTTC,CASSPRGLRPVSYEQYF
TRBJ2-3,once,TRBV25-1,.,TGTGCCAGCAGTGAAGGTCAGGGATTCGCGGATACGCAGTATTTT,CASSEGQGFADTQYF
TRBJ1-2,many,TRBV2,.,TGTGCCAGCAGTGACCGAGGACAAAACTATGGCTACACCTTC,CASSDRGQNYGYTF
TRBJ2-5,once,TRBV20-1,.,TGCAGTGCTGGAGACGGGCAAGAGACCCAGTACTTC,CSAGDGQETQYF
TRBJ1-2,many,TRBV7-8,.,TGTGCCAGCAGTACCGGACGGTACTATGGCTACACCTTC,CASSTGRYYGYTF
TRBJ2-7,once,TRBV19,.,TGTGCCAGTAGTCGCGCTGGGGGGATAGCCCGATACGAGCAGTACTTC,CASSRAGGIARYEQYF
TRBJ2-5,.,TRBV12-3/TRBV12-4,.,TGTGCCAGCTCACCCACCCAGAACTTC,CASSPTQNF
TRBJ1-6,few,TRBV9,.,TGTGCCAGCAGCCCCTATAAGGGTGTTAGAAATTCACCCCTCCACTTT,CASSPYKGVRNSPLHF
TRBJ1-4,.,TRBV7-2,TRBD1,TGTGCCAGCAGCTTATCAATTGACAGGGGCCCCTCAACTAATGAAAAACTGTTTTTT,CASSLSIDRGPSTNEKLFF
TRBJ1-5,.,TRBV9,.,TGTGCCAGCAGCAAAGGGATGGCTAGCAATCAGCCCCAGCATTTT,CASSKGMASNQPQHF
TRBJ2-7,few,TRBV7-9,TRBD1,TGTGCCAGCAGCTACATAAGTCCCGGGACAGCGTCCTACGAGCAGTACTTC,CASSYISPGTASYEQYF
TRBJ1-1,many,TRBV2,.,TGTGCCAGCACGCGGGTTGTGAACACTGAAGCTTTCTTT,CASTRVVNTEAFF
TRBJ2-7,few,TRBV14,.,TGTGCCAGCAGCCCGCTAACCTACAACTACGAGCAGTACTTC,CASSPLTYNYEQYF
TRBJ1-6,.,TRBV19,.,TGTGCCAGTAGCGGTGACCGGGCCCTTAATTCACCCCTCCACTTT,CASSGDRALNSPLHF
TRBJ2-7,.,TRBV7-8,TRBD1,TGTGCCAGCAGCTTTCGGACAGGTACTTTCACCGAGCAGTACTTC,CASSFRTGTFTEQYF
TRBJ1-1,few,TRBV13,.,TGTGCCAGCAGCTTAGAGGGAAAGGGGCTGGAAGCTTTCTTT,CASSLEGKGLEAFF
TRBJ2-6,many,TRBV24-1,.,TGTGCCACCAGTGACCCAGGAACAGCCTCTGGGGCCAACGTCCTGACTTTC,CATSDPGTASGANVLTF
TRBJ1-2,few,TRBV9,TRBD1,TGTGCCAGCAGTCAAGCGACAGGGACTGGCTATGGCTACACCTTC,CASSQATGTGYGYTF
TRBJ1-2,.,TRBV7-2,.,TGTGCCAGCAGCTTTCCCCGGAGGACCAACTATGGCTACACCTTC,CASSFPRRTNYGYTF
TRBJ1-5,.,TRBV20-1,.,TGCAGTGCTCTAAGGAAACAGGGATTAGAGACCCAGCATTTT,CSALRKQGLETQHF
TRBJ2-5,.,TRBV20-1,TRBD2,TGCAGTGCTAGAGGGCAAGGGACTAGCGGGGACCAAGAGACCCAGTACTTC,CSARGQGTSGDQETQYF
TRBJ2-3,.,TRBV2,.,TGTGCCAGCAGCTTGGAGGGTCTAGACACAGATACGCAGTATTTT,CASSLEGLDTDTQYF
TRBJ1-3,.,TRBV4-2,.,TGTGCCAGCAGCCAAGATTGGCGGCAGGGTGGAAACACCATATATTTT,CASSQDWRQGGNTIYF
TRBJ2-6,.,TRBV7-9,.,TGTGCCAGCAGCCCATCCCGTGGACCCTCTGGGGCCAACGTCCTGACTTTC,CASSPSRGPSGANVLTF